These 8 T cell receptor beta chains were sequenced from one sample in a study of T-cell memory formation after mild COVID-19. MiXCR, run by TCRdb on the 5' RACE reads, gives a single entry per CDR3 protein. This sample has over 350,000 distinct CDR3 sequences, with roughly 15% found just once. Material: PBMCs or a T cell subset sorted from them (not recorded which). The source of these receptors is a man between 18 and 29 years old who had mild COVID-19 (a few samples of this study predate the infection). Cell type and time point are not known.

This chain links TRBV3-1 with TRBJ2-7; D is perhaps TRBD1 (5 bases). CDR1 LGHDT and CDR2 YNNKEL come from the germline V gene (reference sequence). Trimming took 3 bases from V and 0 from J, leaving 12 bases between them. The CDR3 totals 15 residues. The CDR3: CASSHRRDSSYEQYV. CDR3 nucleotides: TGTGCCAGCAGCCATAGGAGAGACAGCTCCTACGAGCAGTACGTC.

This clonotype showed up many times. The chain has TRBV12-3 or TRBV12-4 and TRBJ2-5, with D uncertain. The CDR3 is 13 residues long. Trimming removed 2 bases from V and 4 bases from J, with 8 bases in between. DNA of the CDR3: TGTGCCAGCAGTTTACGTGGGCCAGAGACCCAGTACTTC. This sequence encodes CASSLRGPETQYF.

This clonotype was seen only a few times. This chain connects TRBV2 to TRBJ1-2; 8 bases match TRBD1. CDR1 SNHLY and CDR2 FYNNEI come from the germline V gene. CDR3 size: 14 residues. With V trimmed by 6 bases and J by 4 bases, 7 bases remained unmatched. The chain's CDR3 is CASRSSGTGYGYTF. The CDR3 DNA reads TGTGCCAGCAGATCCTCCGGGACAGGCTATGGCTACACCTTC.

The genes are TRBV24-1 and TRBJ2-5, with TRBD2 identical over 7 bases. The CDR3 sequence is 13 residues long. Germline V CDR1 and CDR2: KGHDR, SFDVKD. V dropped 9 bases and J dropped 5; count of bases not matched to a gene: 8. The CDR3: CATAPAGSETQYF. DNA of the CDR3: TGTGCCACCGCCCCAGCGGGGAGCGAGACCCAGTACTTC.

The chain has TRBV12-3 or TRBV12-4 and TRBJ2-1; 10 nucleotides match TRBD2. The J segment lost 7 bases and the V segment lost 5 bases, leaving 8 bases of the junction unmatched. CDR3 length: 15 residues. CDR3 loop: CASSPTSGLWNEQFF. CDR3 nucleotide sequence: TGTGCCAGCAGTCCGACTAGCGGGCTTTGGAATGAGCAGTTCTTC.

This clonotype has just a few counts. CDR3 coding DNA: TGCAGCGTTGAAGAAAACAGGGGCTACGAGCAGTACGTC. Residues: CSVEENRGYEQYV. The rearrangement links TRBV29-1 to TRBJ2-7; 7 bases are a match to TRBD1. V was pared by 0 bases and J by 3 bases, with 2 bases of the junction left unmatched. This CDR3 contains 13 residues. The germline CDR1 and CDR2 sequences are SQVTM and ANQGSEA.

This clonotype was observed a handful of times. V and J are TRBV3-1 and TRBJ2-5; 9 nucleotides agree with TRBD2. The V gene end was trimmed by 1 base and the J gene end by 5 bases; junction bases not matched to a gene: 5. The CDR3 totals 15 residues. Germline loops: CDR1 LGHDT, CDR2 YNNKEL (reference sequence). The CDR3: CASSQASGGTETQYF. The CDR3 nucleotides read TGTGCCAGCAGCCAAGCCAGCGGGGGGACGGAGACCCAGTACTTC.

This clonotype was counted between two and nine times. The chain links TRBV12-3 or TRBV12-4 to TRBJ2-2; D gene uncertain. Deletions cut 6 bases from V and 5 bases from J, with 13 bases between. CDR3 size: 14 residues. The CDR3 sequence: CASRHFTDTGELFF. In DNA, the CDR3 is TGTGCCAGCAGACACTTCACAGATACCGGGGAGCTGTTTTTT.